The sequence of this T cell receptor beta chain was determined in a study of blood T cell repertoires in COVID-19. Study background: Acute and convalescent COVID-19 specimens originated in the United States, Italy and Spain. In each case, the material was cDNA or gDNA derived from T cells, B-cell-depleted T cells, or PBMCs.

Trimming cost V 3 bases and J 9 bases, with 20 bases left between them. This CDR3 contains 16 residues. In germline, CDR1 is KGHDR, CDR2 SFDVKD. This clone appeared once. Methods used by the authors: Using reference gene primer amplification, nucleated cell counts were estimated. Only in-frame clones appear in the TCRdb table, and some are missing; sequencing was by immunoSEQ multiplex PCR. V and J calls and clone size follow that table, whereas D and trimming were derived from the DNA. The repertoire holds around 72,000 clones, with 75% to 85% as singletons. The TCR sequence derives from an older woman with acute or convalescent COVID-19. The chain employs TRBV24-1 and TRBJ2-1; D may be TRBD2 (7 bases). Sample: peripheral blood. The DNA for the CDR3 is TGTGCCACCAGTGATACACCCCGGGGGGCGTATAGTGAGCAGTTCTTC. This encodes CATSDTPRGAYSEQFF.